These 7 T cell receptor beta chains originate from one sample sequenced in a study of cytomegalovirus exposure and HLA in healthy donors. Data came from immunoSEQ multiplex PCR; TCRdb stores just in-frame clones and leaves some out. The table includes 150,000 to 200,000 clones, roughly 86% detected once. Sequenced material: PBMCs. Receptors originate from a man aged 25-40 years in good health and CMV-seropositive.

The J gene is TRBJ1-3, the V gene TRBV7-6; D not resolved. This CDR3 comprises 17 residues. V lost 5 bases and J 9 bases, leaving 26 bases between the germline ends. Germline V gene lookup returns CDR1 SGHVS and CDR2 FNYEAQ. CDR3 DNA: TGTGCCAGCAGCCCCTTGGGTATGTTAGCCAGCCTCGGCACCATATATTTT. Its translation is CASSPLGMLASLGTIYF.

This clone was picked up a small number of times. The chain couples TRBV6-6 to TRBJ1-5, with unresolved D. Per germline, CDR1 MNHNY and CDR2 SVGAGI (reference sequence). This CDR3 has 15 amino acids. V was pared by 0 bases and J by 1 base, with 7 bases between. This chain's CDR3 is CASSYSPVSNQPQHF. Here the CDR3 DNA reads TGTGCCAGCAGTTACTCGCCAGTCAGCAATCAGCCCCAGCATTTT.

The count of this clone is one. DNA of the CDR3: TGTGCCAGCAGCCATGGACAGGCGGCAGATACGCAGTATTTT. Encoded protein: CASSHGQAADTQYF. The chain carries TRBV5-6 and TRBJ2-3; 7 bases map to TRBD1. V lost 4 bases and J lost 4; bases outside the gene matches: 6. The CDR3 spans 14 residues. Germline values: CDR1 SGHDT, CDR2 YYEEEE.

The V gene is TRBV2, the J gene TRBJ1-5; D ambiguous. The CDR3 runs 13 residues. The germline V gene encodes CDR1 SNHLY and CDR2 FYNNEI. V was shortened by 5 bases and J by 3 bases, with 8 bases between the two germline ends. This CDR3 reads CASSKTDNQPQHF. The CDR3 DNA reads TGTGCCAGCAGTAAAACAGACAATCAGCCCCAGCATTTT.

The rearrangement links TRBV27 to TRBJ2-7; 8 bases are shared with TRBD1. V lost 6 bases, J lost 5 bases, and 15 bases stayed unmatched. This CDR3 spans 16 amino acids. Per germline, CDR1 MNHEY and CDR2 SMNVEV (reference sequence). The CDR3 reads CASSQLGQGGTNEQYF. DNA for the CDR3: TGTGCCAGCAGCCAGCTCGGACAGGGAGGAACGAACGAGCAGTACTTC.

The chain uses TRBV6-1 and TRBJ2-1; D is possibly TRBD1 or TRBD2 (5 bases each). The V gene's germline CDR1 is MNHNS and CDR2 SASEGT. CDR3 length: 14 amino acids. The CDR3 region has the DNA TGTGTTTCACAATGGGACGGCTCCTACAATGAGCAGTTCTTC. It specifies CVSQWDGSYNEQFF.

V is TRBV9 and J is TRBJ1-2, with 7 bases identical to TRBD1. CDR3 length equals 12 residues. V was pared by 7 bases and J by 5 bases, with 5 bases of the junction left unmatched. Germline CDR1 SGDLS, CDR2 YYNGEE. The CDR3 DNA reads as TGTGCCAGCGACAGGACAGGATATGGCTACACCTTC. Encoded protein: CASDRTGYGYTF.